The clone carrying this T cell receptor beta chain was seen only once. Its antigen is as yet unknown. Other DNA sequences within the sample encode an identical CDR3. The method was immunoSEQ multiplex PCR; TCRdb's version includes in-frame clones alone and lacks a portion of them. This table has 2 million to 2.5 million clones, 90% to 95% appearing once. The record originates from a study of shared clonotypes between healthy human individuals. Study conclusions and caveats: Generally, estimated richness proved larger in naive subsets than it did in memory subsets. Investigators expected sequencing depth to affect clonotype sharing among donors. A few donors showed sharing of approximately 5% of naive CD4 clonotypes.

CDR1 and CDR2 (germline): SNHLY, FYNNEI. After removal of 6 bases from V and 2 bases from J, the junction contained 7 bases not matched to a gene. The CDR3 consists of 16 residues. The chain has TRBV2 and TRBJ2-3; 11 positions match TRBD2. The TCR sequence derives from a man aged 18 to 29 in good health. Some clones in this sample may be carry-over from other donors' samples. Sequenced sample: naive CD4+ T cells from PBMCs. The subset was: CD45RA+ positively selected. In DNA form, the CDR3 reads TGTGCCAGCAGCACCACTAGCGGGAGAATCACAGATACGCAGTATTTT. Encoded protein: CASSTTSGRITDTQYF.